What follows is one T cell receptor beta chain and its context. Its antigen is not known. The sample originates from a study of persistence of HIV-infected CD4 T cells. The libraries were made with immunoSEQ version 4 in survey mode. Each sample used up to roughly 1 ug genomic DNA diluted to approximately 10 ng/uL. Sequencing used immunoSEQ multiplex PCR; TCRdb keeps in-frame clones, though not all of them. The top ten hold 1.8% of the sample, which has about 45,000 clones, about 89% seen once. Losses at the gene ends were 4 bases for V and 5 bases for J; bases not matched to a gene: 4. CDR3 length: 15 amino acids. Germline CDR1 is SGHRS and CDR2 is YFSETQ. Cells were stimulated nonspecifically with anti-CD3/anti-CD28 magnetic beads. Sorting selected CD4+ T cells upregulating both CD40 ligand and CD69.

The sequencing here drew on CD4+ T cells sorted from PBMCs after roughly 19-hour stimulation, taken from a patient who received antiretroviral therapy. The chain couples TRBV5-1 to TRBJ2-3, with 13 bases lining up with TRBD2. This clonotype was obtained from an adult man with HIV who was CMV-seropositive. The CDR3 DNA is TGCGCCAGCAGCCCGGGACTAGCGGGGATAGATACGCAGTATTTT. Translated, it gives CASSPGLAGIDTQYF.